This T cell receptor (beta chain) is from a study of T cell responses to AZD1222 COVID-19 vaccine. Study-level points and caveats: An increase in Spike-specific TCR breadth and depth was observed after two AZD1222 doses. The peak T cell response came first, and repertoires were sampled only after it. Baseline seropositivity occurred in only a handful of AZD1222 recipients.

Produced via immunoSEQ multiplex PCR; TCRdb's table is partial and in-frame only. The data contain 100,000 to 150,000 clones, 89% of them singletons. Notes on this clone: Its antigen is as yet unknown.

In germline, CDR1 is SGHTA, CDR2 FQGTGA. V lost 5 bases to trimming and J lost 0 bases; unmatched junction nucleotides: 7. The CDR3 runs to 16 residues. The receptor was derived from an adult in good health. V and J are TRBV7-3 and TRBJ2-1; TRBD2 agrees at 7 bases. The sequencing here drew on peripheral blood, taken on day 0 of AZD1222 vaccination. In DNA, the CDR3 is TGTGCCAGCAGCCCAAGCGGGACTACCTCCTACAATGAGCAGTTCTTC. It encodes CASSPSGTTSYNEQFF.